The 21 T cell receptor beta chains below were found in one sample sequenced in a study of breast tumors, draining lymph nodes, adjacent tissues. TCRdb ran MiXCR on the multiplex PCR reads and lists one entry per CDR3 protein. The data show roughly 100,000 distinct CDR3 sequences, 30% seen once. Samples came from axillary lymph nodes draining the breast cancer. The specimen sequenced was axillary lymph node tissue. The source is a female donor with breast cancer. Some clones in this sample may be carry-over from other donors' samples.

This clonotype was counted at least ten times. The gene calls are TRBV9 and TRBJ2-2; tentatively, D is TRBD2 (5 bases). V was pared by 0 bases and J by 1 base, with 7 bases between. Germline loops: CDR1 SGDLS, CDR2 YYNGEE. This CDR3 region has 15 residues. CDR3 nucleotide sequence: TGTGCCAGCAGCGTAGTTGGAGGGAACACCGGGGAGCTGTTTTTT. This codes for CASSVVGGNTGELFF.

The chain employs TRBV2 and TRBJ1-4, with TRBD1 as a possible D gene (6 bases). The V end lost 2 bases, the J end lost 4 bases, and 11 bases lay between the germline ends. CDR1 and CDR2 (germline): SNHLY, FYNNEI. This CDR3 spans 15 amino acids. As DNA, the CDR3 is TGTGCCAGCAGTGAACAGGGAGGGGGTAATGAAAAACTGTTTTTT. This sequence encodes CASSEQGGGNEKLFF.

This clonotype has a count of ten or more. J is TRBJ2-7 and V is TRBV5-8, with a weak D call TRBD2 (5 bases). The germline gives CDR1 SGHTS, CDR2 YDEGEE. CDR3 length equals 16 residues. V lost 0 bases and J lost 2, with 15 bases in between. CDR3 protein: CASSLGRRGPPYEQYF. The CDR3 DNA follows: TGTGCCAGCAGCTTGGGGCGTCGGGGTCCCCCCTACGAGCAGTACTTC.

This clonotype was seen repeatedly, ten times or more. This sequence joins TRBV6-5 and TRBJ1-3; D remains ambiguous. Trimming pared 4 bases from V and 4 bases from J, leaving 14 bases between. CDR3 size: 15 residues. Germline CDR1 MNHEY, CDR2 SVGAGI. In DNA, the CDR3 is TGTGCCAGCAGTTCCCTCGCGGGGTTCGGAAACACCATATATTTT. It is translated as CASSSLAGFGNTIYF.

This clonotype was picked up a small number of times. At one end, the junction sequence differs from germline, possibly due to a read error. The chain is built from TRBV4-3 and TRBJ1-1, with unresolved D. Germline V gene data show CDR1 as LGHNA and CDR2 as YSLEER. This CDR3 is built from 15 residues. The CDR3, as DNA: TGCGCCAGCAGCCAAAGAGGGCCGGAATACACTGAAGCCTTCTTT. Its protein product is CASSQRGPEYTEAFF.

A word on this clonotype: The final CDR3 position lacks the conserved phenylalanine or tryptophan, pointing to a likely read error. It is unclear where the CDR3 begins or ends on the DNA, so no DNA is shown, and the CDR3 is as TCRdb lists it. The J gene is TRBJ2-5, the V gene TRBV7-2. Germline CDR1 reads SGHTA; CDR2 reads FQGNSA. The CDR3 length is 8 residues, termini included. The CDR3: CASSLVTG.

The chain's CDR3 is CSARLGHLSTQPQHF. Here the CDR3 DNA reads TGCAGTGCTAGACTGGGACACTTAAGCACCCAGCCCCAGCATTTT. The chain links TRBV20-1 to TRBJ1-5, with D possibly matching TRBD1 (6 bases). The V gene lost 2 bases and the J gene lost 7 bases, with 18 bases spanning the gap. Germline CDR1 reads DFQATT; CDR2 reads SNEGSKA (reference sequence). The CDR3 runs to 15 residues.

This clonotype was detected many times. The chain links TRBV6-6 to TRBJ1-6; 8 bases fit TRBD1. The CDR3 has 14 amino acids. Germline-derived CDR1 and CDR2 are MNHNY and SVGAGI (reference sequence). J was trimmed by 9 bases and V by 6 bases; bases with no gene match: 7. CDR3 coding DNA: TGTGCCAGCAGCATCGGACAGGGCGGTTCACCCCTCCACTTT. Translation: CASSIGQGGSPLHF.

At least ten counts were recorded for this clonotype. The chain links TRBV12-3 or TRBV12-4 to TRBJ1-6; 7 bases are a match to TRBD1. This CDR3 is built from 15 residues. The trim removed 5 bases at V and 5 bases at J, leaving 6 bases unmatched. CDR3 bases: TGTGCCAGCAGTAGACGGGACAGAAATAATTCACCCCTCCACTTT. Encoded protein: CASSRRDRNNSPLHF.

In the case of this clonotype: This CDR3 is missing its conserved last phenylalanine or tryptophan, likely due to a read error. V usage is TRBV25-1 and J usage is TRBJ2-7, with TRBD1 as a possible D gene (8 bases). The germline gives CDR1 MGHDK, CDR2 SYGVNS. The V end lost 6 bases, the J end lost 7 bases, and 22 bases lay between the germline ends. This CDR3 is built from 15 residues. CDR3 nucleotides: TGTGCCAGCAGGGTGGGAGGACAGGGACTACGGGAGCAGTACCTC. Its translation is CASRVGGQGLREQYL.

This clonotype was counted a single time. At one end the junction does not follow the germline gene, possibly because of a read error. V and J are TRBV20-1 and TRBJ1-4; a possible D gene is TRBD1 (5 bases). From germline, CDR1 is DFQATT and CDR2 SNEGSKA (reference sequence). The CDR3 extends over 13 amino acids. CDR3 in amino acids: CSARLQGPENLFF. In DNA form, the CDR3 reads TGCAGTGCTAGACTCCAGGGTCCTGAAAACCTGTTTTTT.

This clonotype was found many times. V is TRBV4-3 and J is TRBJ1-4; TRBD1 might be the D (5 bases). This CDR3 is 18 amino acids long. Germline V lookup: CDR1 LGHNA, CDR2 YSLEER. V lost 4 bases and J 4 bases, leaving 22 bases between the germline ends. The CDR3 sequence is CASSRLGQGGSSNEKLFF. CDR3 nucleotides: TGCGCCAGCAGCCGCCTGGGGCAGGGTGGTTCAAGTAATGAAAAACTGTTTTTT.

In its sample, this clonotype was seen many times. The chain carries TRBV12-3 or TRBV12-4 and TRBJ1-2, with 7 bases lining up with TRBD1. The V and J ends lost 4 bases and 4 bases, in that order; junction bases with no gene match: 6. This CDR3 comprises 14 residues. DNA for the CDR3: TGTGCCAGCAGTTCGGGCCGACAGGGCTATGGCTACACCTTC. It translates to CASSSGRQGYGYTF.

This clonotype showed up many times. This rearrangement joins TRBV5-5 to TRBJ2-1; 8 bases line up with TRBD2. The CDR3 is made up of 13 amino acids. The V and J ends lost 9 bases and 7 bases, in that order; junction bases with no gene match: 9. The germline V gene has CDR1 SGHKS and CDR2 YYEKEE (reference sequence). The CDR3 loop is CATGGERRNEQFF. The CDR3 DNA reads TGTGCCACCGGGGGGGAGCGTAGAAATGAGCAGTTCTTC.

In this sample, this clonotype turned up many times. The rearrangement uses TRBV20-1 and TRBJ1-2; 11 bases agree with TRBD1. V dropped 4 bases and J dropped 10; count of bases not matched to a gene: 8. Germline lookup yields CDR1 DFQATT and CDR2 SNEGSKA (reference sequence). The CDR3 is 13 residues long. CDR3 loop: CSATDRGPIDYTF. The DNA of the CDR3 is TGCAGTGCTACGGACAGGGGGCCAATCGACTACACCTTC.

The genes are TRBV9 and TRBJ1-2, with D possibly matching TRBD1 (5 bases). CDR3 size: 13 residues. V was clipped by 0 bases and J by 4 bases, with 7 bases between them. Germline V gene data show CDR1 as SGDLS and CDR2 as YYNGEE. The CDR3 nucleotides read TGTGCCAGCAGCGTAGCAGGGATCTATGGCTACACCTTC. Translating it yields CASSVAGIYGYTF.

The chain couples TRBV7-2 to TRBJ2-1, with 8 bases that match TRBD2. The germline gives CDR1 SGHTA, CDR2 FQGNSA. The CDR3 contains 20 residues. Trimming cost V 1 base and J 5 bases; bases outside gene matches: 19. CDR3 protein: CASSLVGQSLTSEVDNEQFF. CDR3 coding DNA: TGTGCCAGCAGCTTAGTAGGGCAAAGTCTGACTAGCGAAGTTGACAATGAGCAGTTCTTC.

This clonotype has ten or more counts. V gene TRBV9 combines with J gene TRBJ2-4; possibly TRBD1 for D (7 bases). The V and J ends lost 0 bases and 4 bases respectively, with 20 bases between them. The germline gives CDR1 SGDLS, CDR2 YYNGEE. There are 18 residues in the CDR3. CDR3 sequence reads: CASSVDVGGAGGKNIQYF. The CDR3 DNA sequence: TGTGCCAGCAGCGTAGATGTAGGTGGTGCAGGGGGGAAAAACATTCAGTACTTC.

There are many counts of this clonotype. The rearrangement links TRBV28 to TRBJ1-6; 9 bases line up with TRBD1. CDR3 length equals 17 residues. After removal of 5 bases from V and 7 bases from J, the junction contained 12 bases not matched to a gene. Per germline, CDR1 MDHEN and CDR2 SYDVKM. This CDR3 is CASSPRRTGAGNSPLHF. In DNA form, the CDR3 reads TGTGCCAGCAGTCCCCGTCGGACAGGGGCTGGGAATTCACCCCTCCACTTT.

In the case of this clonotype: A much larger clone differs by one base, so this may be a read error. The chain employs TRBV9 and TRBJ2-5, with 10 bases matching TRBD2. The germline V gene encodes CDR1 SGDLS and CDR2 YYNGEE. The CDR3 runs 14 residues. The CDR3 is CASSSRTSGETQSF. CDR3 coding DNA: TGTGCCAGCAGCTCCCGGACTAGCGGTGAGACCCAGTCCTTC.

As to this clonotype: The missing conserved phenylalanine or tryptophan at the end of this CDR3 makes a read error likely. V and J are TRBV19 and TRBJ2-1, with 9 bases fitting TRBD2. The J segment lost 3 bases and the V segment lost 7 bases, leaving 10 bases of the junction unmatched. Germline V CDR1 and CDR2: LNHDA, SQIVND (reference sequence). The CDR3 is 16 amino acids. DNA of the CDR3: TGTGCCAGTAAAGATGTAAGACTAGCGGTCTACAATGAGCAGTTCTCC. This gives the protein CASKDVRLAVYNEQFS.